The 22 T cell receptor beta chains in this list originate from one sample, sequenced in a study of CD8 T cells in ankylosing spondylitis. Each CDR3 protein gets one entry after TCRdb re-called the 5' RACE reads with MiXCR. Altogether some 220,000 distinct CDR3 sequences are present, about 11% being singletons, with the ten largest covering 2.6%. Material: blood, either unsorted or a sorted T cell fraction (not recorded which). Receptors were obtained from a male donor with ankylosing spondylitis or in good health (not recorded which).

The chain uses TRBV5-1 and TRBJ2-2, with TRBD2 matching 8 bases. Trimming removed 4 bases from V and 2 bases from J; junction bases left unmatched: 7. Germline V gives CDR1 SGHRS, CDR2 YFSETQ. The CDR3 totals 16 residues. The CDR3 DNA sequence: TGCGCCAGCAGCCTCCTAACTAGCGGAAACACCGGGGAGCTGTTTTTT. This sequence encodes CASSLLTSGNTGELFF.

The genes are TRBV11-3 and TRBJ1-1; D possibly corresponds to TRBD1 (5 bases). The V end lost 3 bases, the J end lost 4 bases, and 12 bases lay between the germline ends. Germline V gene lookup returns CDR1 SGHNT and CDR2 YENEEA. CDR3 length equals 14 residues. DNA of the CDR3: TGTGCCAGCAGCTTGGGGGGGAGACCCACTGAAGCTTTCTTT. It is translated as CASSLGGRPTEAFF.

This clonotype has at least ten counts. The V call is TRBV6-2 or TRBV6-3, the J call TRBJ2-1; maybe TRBD1 (5 bases). Germline assignment: CDR1 MNHEY and CDR2 SVGEGT. The V end was cut by 1 base, the J end by 9 bases, with 16 bases between. This CDR3 region has 15 residues. CDR3 nucleotide sequence: TGTGCCAGCAGTTACTTTATGCTAGGGCAGGGTGAGCAGTTCTTC. Protein: CASSYFMLGQGEQFF.

This clonotype was seen many times. This rearrangement joins TRBV12-5 to TRBJ2-5, with D possibly matching TRBD2 (6 bases). Germline V lookup: CDR1 LGHNT, CDR2 FRNRAP. V lost 2 bases to trimming and J lost 5 bases, with 15 bases between them. This CDR3 has 15 residues. The CDR3 DNA reads as TGTGCTAGTGGTTTGCTAGGGACTCCGGGGGAGACCCAGTACTTC. Translation gives CASGLLGTPGETQYF.

This clonotype was detected many times. The chain is built from TRBV20-1 and TRBJ1-5, with a tentative D call TRBD1 (6 bases). Trimming shortened V by 0 bases and J by 5 bases, and 17 bases separated the two germline ends. The CDR3 contains 16 residues. CDR1 and CDR2 (germline): DFQATT, SNEGSKA (reference sequence). The CDR3 is CSARDEWTVGHQPQHF. The CDR3 bases are TGCAGTGCTAGAGATGAATGGACAGTGGGCCATCAGCCCCAGCATTTT.

As concerns this clonotype: A much larger clone differs from this one at a single base, so this may be a read error. This chain uses TRBV15 with TRBJ2-1; no reliable D call. Deletions cut 3 bases from V and 5 bases from J, with 11 bases between. There are 14 residues in the CDR3. Germline lookup yields CDR1 LNHNV and CDR2 YYDKDF (reference sequence). The CDR3 region is CATSSVRLDNEQFF. DNA for the CDR3: TGTGCCACCAGCAGTGTCCGGCTAGACAATGAGCAGTTCTTC.

This clonotype was observed at least ten times. This chain uses TRBV10-3 with TRBJ2-7; possibly TRBD1 for D (6 bases). This CDR3 is built from 14 residues. CDR1 is ENHRY, CDR2 SYGVKD, per germline. With 3 bases removed from V and 5 bases from J, the gap between germline ends came to 14 bases. CDR3: CAISEGQGKNEQYF. The CDR3 DNA reads TGTGCCATCAGTGAAGGGCAGGGGAAGAACGAGCAGTACTTC.

The chain employs TRBV14 and TRBJ2-5; no definite D call. CDR1 is SGHDN, CDR2 FVKESK, per germline. Trimming cost V 4 bases and J 5 bases, with 11 bases left between them. CDR3 length: 13 residues. Here the CDR3 DNA reads TGTGCCAGCAGCCCTTTAGCAACGGAGACCCAGTACTTC. Translated, it gives CASSPLATETQYF.

This clonotype was recorded at least ten times. The rearrangement links TRBV12-3 or TRBV12-4 to TRBJ1-1; weak D call: TRBD1 (5 bases). The CDR3 runs 15 residues. V was clipped by 3 bases and J by 5 bases, with 16 bases between them. This chain's CDR3 is CASSLGGSLRTEAFF. The CDR3 DNA reads TGTGCCAGCAGTTTGGGGGGTTCACTCAGGACTGAAGCTTTCTTT.

This clonotype was seen ten or more times. The chain employs TRBV6-2 or TRBV6-3 and TRBJ1-1, with D possibly matching TRBD1 (5 bases). The CDR3 is 14 residues long. The V and J ends lost 6 bases and 0 bases respectively, with 11 bases between them. CDR1 and CDR2 from the germline V gene are MNHEY and SVGEGT. Here the CDR3 DNA reads TGTGCCAGCAGCAGACAGACGTTGAACACTGAAGCTTTCTTT. Amino acids: CASSRQTLNTEAFF.

This clonotype was counted between two and nine times. The chain couples TRBV5-5 to TRBJ2-3; maybe TRBD1 (6 bases). V dropped 0 bases and J dropped 1 base, with 15 bases sitting between them. Germline loops: CDR1 SGHKS, CDR2 YYEKEE (reference sequence). This CDR3 has 17 amino acids. The DNA for the CDR3 is TGTGCCAGCAGCTTGGAGGGACACCTGGGGGGCACAGATACGCAGTATTTT. Amino acid sequence: CASSLEGHLGGTDTQYF.

This clonotype was observed a handful of times. The rearrangement joins TRBV7-2 to TRBJ2-2, with D unresolved. This CDR3 contains 14 residues. The V end lost 3 bases, the J end lost 5 bases, and 10 bases lay between the germline ends. From germline, CDR1 is SGHTA and CDR2 FQGNSA. Written as DNA, the CDR3 is TGTGCCAGCAGCTTCGGCCGACTGACCGGGGAGCTGTTTTTT. The encoded protein is CASSFGRLTGELFF.

At least ten counts were recorded for this clonotype. V gene TRBV10-3 combines with J gene TRBJ2-6, with 9 bases matching TRBD1. The V segment lost 4 bases and the J segment 2 bases; nucleotides outside the gene matches: 0. This CDR3 is built from 15 residues. Per germline, CDR1 ENHRY and CDR2 SYGVKD. DNA of the CDR3: TGTGCCATCAGTGGACAGGGGGCTGGGGCCAACGTCCTGACTTTC. Its protein is CAISGQGAGANVLTF.

This clonotype has just one count. This may come from a read error, since a much larger clone is one base off. The CDR3 end shows no conserved phenylalanine or tryptophan, and so a read error is likely. The chain uses TRBV12-3 or TRBV12-4 and TRBJ2-7; D ambiguous. Trimming pared 6 bases from V and 4 bases from J, leaving 7 bases between. The CDR3 contains 11 residues. The CDR3 bases are TGTGCCAGCAGCACTCATTACGAGCAGTACTCC. Its translation is CASSTHYEQYS.

Note on this clonotype: One base away lies a much larger clone, so this may be a sequencing read error. This sequence joins TRBV2 and TRBJ1-1; 10 positions agree with TRBD1. V lost 4 bases to trimming and J lost 10 bases; unmatched junction nucleotides: 6. This CDR3 has 13 amino acids. The germline CDR1 and CDR2 sequences are SNHLY and FYNNEI. CDR3 protein: CASSGQGAAAAFF. The CDR3 DNA reads TGTGCCAGCAGTGGACAGGGGGCCGCTGCAGCTTTCTTT.

This clonotype appeared many times. The V gene is TRBV12-3 or TRBV12-4, the J gene TRBJ1-1; the match to TRBD1 covers 8 bases. This CDR3 comprises 16 residues. Trimming cost V 6 bases and J 1 base; bases outside gene matches: 10. The CDR3: CASRAWTGRGNTEAFF. CDR3 bases: TGTGCCAGCAGGGCATGGACAGGGAGGGGGAACACTGAAGCTTTCTTT.

The chain joins TRBV10-3 to TRBJ2-3, with D maybe TRBD2 (6 bases). The germline V gene has CDR1 ENHRY and CDR2 SYGVKD. This CDR3 region has 15 residues. V was clipped by 4 bases and J by 6 bases, with 17 bases between them. The CDR3 reads CAISVQLVRGDTQYF. The CDR3 nucleotides are TGTGCCATCAGTGTCCAATTGGTCCGGGGGGATACGCAGTATTTT.

This clonotype showed up many times. The genes are TRBV11-2 and TRBJ1-1, with TRBD1 as a possible D gene (5 bases). CDR1 and CDR2 (germline): SGHAT, FQNNGV. CDR3 length: 14 amino acids. Trimming stripped 1 base from V and 4 bases from J, with 10 bases between. The CDR3 region has the DNA TGTGCCAGCAGCTTAGGGACACCCGGCACTGAAGCTTTCTTT. Amino acid sequence: CASSLGTPGTEAFF.

This clonotype was found many times. The chain is built from TRBV20-1 and TRBJ2-1, with 14 positions matching TRBD2. Per germline, CDR1 DFQATT and CDR2 SNEGSKA (reference sequence). CDR3 length: 14 amino acids. Trimming removed 6 bases from V and 9 bases from J; junction bases left unmatched: 7. The CDR3 here is CSAKGLAGVSEQFF. CDR3 nucleotides: TGCAGTGCCAAGGGACTAGCGGGAGTCAGTGAGCAGTTCTTC.

The table lists this clonotype with many counts. V usage is TRBV27 and J usage is TRBJ2-7; TRBD1 matches at 10 bases. The ends lost 5 bases at V and 5 bases at J; junction bases unmatched: 6. The germline V gene encodes CDR1 MNHEY and CDR2 SMNVEV (reference sequence). The CDR3 extends over 14 amino acids. The CDR3 here is CASSLRDRGHEQYF. DNA for the CDR3: TGTGCCAGCAGTCTCCGGGACAGGGGCCACGAGCAGTACTTC.

Many counts were recorded for this clonotype. This chain links TRBV20-1 with TRBJ2-2; TRBD1 matches 10 bases. V dropped 1 base and J dropped 0; count of bases not matched to a gene: 5. The CDR3 has 17 residues. The germline gives CDR1 DFQATT, CDR2 SNEGSKA (reference sequence). The CDR3 protein is CSARGQGAKANTGELFF. In DNA form, the CDR3 reads TGCAGTGCTAGAGGACAGGGGGCAAAGGCGAACACCGGGGAGCTGTTTTTT.

The table lists this clonotype with many counts. The V gene is TRBV9, the J gene TRBJ2-2; D is tentatively TRBD1 or TRBD2 (5 bases each). Germline assignment: CDR1 SGDLS and CDR2 YYNGEE. V was trimmed by 6 bases and J by 2 bases, leaving 14 bases between them. The CDR3 sequence is 15 residues long. CDR3: CASNLQRGNTGELFF. The CDR3 DNA sequence: TGTGCCAGCAACCTCCAGAGGGGAAACACCGGGGAGCTGTTTTTT.